The 10 T cell receptor beta chains given below trace back to one sample, sequenced in a study of human T cells and chemical hapten exposure. Time point in this sample: pre-sensitization, week 0. The sample's treatment: therapeutic diphenylcyclopropenone sensitization with weekly scalp DPC. TCRdb passed the RACE reads through MiXCR, listing each CDR3 protein once. Among about 290,000 distinct CDR3 sequences listed, 7.7% were seen once. Sample: whole blood, taken in connection with sensitization to the hapten diphenylcyclopropenone (DPC). These receptors were taken from a man between 18 and 35 years old with alopecia areata. Some clones in this sample may be carry-over from other donors' samples.

J is TRBJ1-5 and V is TRBV7-8, with no clear D. The CDR3 totals 20 residues. V dropped 6 bases and J dropped 0 bases, with 27 bases sitting between them. Germline loops: CDR1 SGHVS, CDR2 FQNEAQ. The CDR3, as DNA: TGTGCCAGCAGGCTTCCATCTACCTCGGAGGTGCCCTATAGCAATCAGCCCCAGCATTTT. As protein: CASRLPSTSEVPYSNQPQHF.

This chain connects TRBV4-2 to TRBJ2-3, with D possibly TRBD1 on 6 matching bases. The germline CDR1 and CDR2 sequences are LGHNA and YNFKEQ. Between the trimmed V and J ends, which lost 2 bases and 4 bases, there was a span of 19 bases. This CDR3 has 17 residues. The CDR3 nucleotides read TGTGCCAGCAGCCAACATTGGCGCAGGGGAATTCCAGATACGCAGTATTTT. Protein: CASSQHWRRGIPDTQYF.

This clonotype was seen more than once but under ten times. The genes are TRBV28 and TRBJ1-1; D is perhaps TRBD1 (6 bases). Germline V CDR1 and CDR2: MDHEN, SYDVKM. CDR3 length equals 15 residues. Trimming took 6 bases from V and 5 from J, leaving 19 bases between them. The CDR3 DNA is TGTGCCAGCAGAACAAACAGGGTGGAGGTAACTGAAGCTTTCTTT. Translating gives CASRTNRVEVTEAFF.

V gene TRBV5-1 combines with J gene TRBJ1-4, with TRBD1 matching over 8 bases. V trimming: 4 bases; J trimming: 8 bases; junction bases outside the gene matches: 16. This CDR3 region has 17 residues. Germline V lookup: CDR1 SGHRS, CDR2 YFSETQ. The CDR3 DNA follows: TGCGCCAGCAGCCCGGCGGACGACGGGACAGGCCCCGAAAAACTGTTTTTT. Translated: CASSPADDGTGPEKLFF. Complete variable domain (other parts from reference TRBV5-1 and TRBJ1-4): KAGVTQTPRYLIKTRGQQVTLSCSPISGHRSVSWYQQTPGQGLQFLFEYFSETQRNKGNFPGRFSGRQFSNSRSEMNVSTLELGDSALYLCASSPADDGTGPEKLFFGSGTQLSVL.

The CDR3: CASSYRDRDTQYF. CDR3 DNA sequence: TGTGCCAGCAGTTACCGGGACAGGGATACGCAGTATTTT. The chain joins TRBV6-2 or TRBV6-3 to TRBJ2-3, with TRBD1 matching 8 bases. This CDR3 is built from 13 residues. Germline V lookup: CDR1 MNHEY, CDR2 SVGEGT. With 2 bases clipped from V and 6 bases from J, the junction kept 1 base outside the gene matches.

The sample holds many counts of this clonotype. The chain employs TRBV5-1 and TRBJ1-3; D gene ambiguous. This CDR3 contains 16 residues. In germline, CDR1 is SGHRS, CDR2 YFSETQ. The V and J ends lost 3 bases and 4 bases respectively, with 17 bases between them. CDR3 amino acids: CASSSGGLGEGNTIYF. DNA for the CDR3: TGCGCCAGCAGCTCGGGAGGACTGGGAGAAGGAAACACCATATATTTT.

This chain joins TRBV6-2 or TRBV6-3 and TRBJ2-4; D unresolved. The V and J ends lost 3 bases and 1 base respectively, with 16 bases between them. The germline V gene encodes CDR1 MNHEY and CDR2 SVGEGT. The CDR3 totals 17 residues. The CDR3 protein is CASSYWYGAAAKNIQYF. DNA of the CDR3: TGTGCCAGCAGTTATTGGTACGGCGCCGCGGCCAAAAACATTCAGTACTTC.

The chain employs TRBV5-1 and TRBJ2-4, with 10 bases aligning to TRBD1. The J segment lost 7 bases and the V segment lost 0 bases, leaving 4 bases of the junction unmatched. CDR1 is SGHRS and CDR2 is YFSETQ in the germline V gene. The CDR3 covers 15 residues. The CDR3: CASSLAVTGGNIQYF. DNA of the CDR3: TGCGCCAGCAGCTTGGCCGTGACAGGGGGCAACATTCAGTACTTC.

This clonotype was seen only a few times. This chain joins TRBV4-1 and TRBJ2-7; D uncertain. V was shortened by 3 bases and J by 3 bases, with 9 bases between the two germline ends. The germline gives CDR1 MGHRA, CDR2 YSYEKL. This CDR3 is 13 amino acids long. Here the CDR3 reads CASSQAAVYEQYF. The CDR3 nucleotides are TGCGCCAGCAGCCAGGCCGCAGTCTACGAGCAGTACTTC.

The CDR3 region is CASSGQGVPGELFF. The CDR3 bases are TGTGCCAGCAGTGGACAGGGTGTGCCCGGGGAGCTGTTTTTT. The rearrangement joins TRBV6-1 to TRBJ2-2; 7 bases match TRBD1. The CDR3 has 14 amino acids. Germline CDR1 reads MNHNS; CDR2 reads SASEGT. The ends lost 4 bases at V and 6 bases at J; junction bases unmatched: 5.